Following are 31 T cell receptor beta chains from one sample sequenced in a study of cytomegalovirus exposure and HLA in healthy donors. Produced via immunoSEQ multiplex PCR; TCRdb's table is partial and in-frame only. This sample yields 250,000 to 400,000 clones, of which nearly 90% are seen a single time; approximately 0.9% belongs to the top ten. The specimen was PBMCs. The receptors were gathered from a man aged 25 to 40 in good health and CMV-seronegative.

This clone was recorded only once. This chain's CDR3 is CASSLGFRGGSYEQYF. CDR3 bases: TGTGCCAGCAGCTTAGGGTTTAGGGGGGGCTCCTACGAGCAGTACTTC. The chain employs TRBV7-2 and TRBJ2-7; D might be TRBD2 (7 bases). Trimming cost V 1 base and J 0 bases, with 13 bases left between them. Germline values: CDR1 SGHTA, CDR2 FQGNSA. The CDR3 loop spans 16 amino acids.

J is TRBJ2-3 and V is TRBV6-5, with unresolved D. The CDR3 has 14 residues. From germline, CDR1 is MNHEY and CDR2 SVGAGI. V lost 5 bases, J lost 5 bases, and 14 bases lay in between. CDR3 nucleotide sequence: TGTGCCAGCAGTGTCCAAGTGGCCAGAGATACGCAGTATTTT. Its translation is CASSVQVARDTQYF.

The J gene is TRBJ1-2, the V gene TRBV6-5, with D unclear. The CDR3 runs 14 residues. Germline V CDR1 and CDR2: MNHEY, SVGAGI. The ends were cut back, 0 bases at V and 0 bases at J, with 5 bases in the middle. Here the CDR3 reads CASSYSSANYGYTF. The CDR3 coding sequence is TGTGCCAGCAGTTACTCTTCGGCTAACTATGGCTACACCTTC.

This clone appeared a single time. The chain recombines TRBV30 with TRBJ2-1; D ambiguous. The CDR3 loop spans 13 amino acids. Germline CDR1 GTSNPN, CDR2 SVGIG (reference sequence). V dropped 0 bases and J dropped 9 bases, with 12 bases sitting between them. The CDR3 sequence: CAWSVLRVAEQFF. CDR3 DNA: TGTGCCTGGAGTGTACTTCGCGTAGCTGAGCAGTTCTTC.

Of note for this clone: Other nucleotide sequences in the sample specify the same CDR3. V gene TRBV14 combines with J gene TRBJ1-1; TRBD1 aligns across 10 bases. CDR1 is SGHDN and CDR2 is FVKESK in the germline V gene. With 6 bases clipped from V and 3 bases from J, the junction kept 1 base outside the gene matches. The CDR3 spans 13 residues. The CDR3 sequence: CASRGTGDTEAFF. The DNA for the CDR3 is TGTGCCAGCAGAGGGACAGGGGACACTGAAGCTTTCTTT.

The chain combines TRBV5-1 with TRBJ2-5; TRBD1 matches 7 bases. This CDR3 spans 13 amino acids. CDR1 and CDR2 from the germline V gene are SGHRS and YFSETQ. V was pared by 7 bases and J by 7 bases, with 10 bases of the junction left unmatched. DNA for the CDR3: TGCGCCAGCGCCAGAGAGGGGGCAGGGACCCAGTACTTC. Translating it yields CASAREGAGTQYF.

This clone has a single count. This chain uses TRBV4-2 with TRBJ2-7; D is uncertain. V was cut by 3 bases and J by 5 bases, with 11 bases left in between. The CDR3 is 13 amino acids. CDR1 and CDR2 (germline): LGHNA, YNFKEQ. DNA of the CDR3: TGTGCCAGCAGCCAGGCATGGAGCGACGAGCAGTACTTC. Translated: CASSQAWSDEQYF.

This chain uses TRBV7-9 with TRBJ1-2; 7 bases agree with TRBD1. Germline CDR1 and CDR2: SEHNR and FQNEAQ (reference sequence). Trimming cost V 5 bases and J 2 bases; bases outside gene matches: 5. The CDR3 runs to 14 residues. Here the CDR3 reads CASSTRTGNYGYTF. The CDR3 DNA reads TGTGCCAGCAGCACCCGGACAGGAAACTATGGCTACACCTTC.

The genes are TRBV6-5 and TRBJ2-7; tentative D call: TRBD1 (6 bases). The CDR3 contains 16 residues. Germline V gene lookup returns CDR1 MNHEY and CDR2 SVGAGI. The V and J ends lost 2 bases and 3 bases respectively, with 17 bases between them. For the CDR3, the DNA is TGTGCCAGCAGTTACGGTTTGGCAGGGGCTGGCTACGAGCAGTACTTC. Translated: CASSYGLAGAGYEQYF.

This clone was counted a few times. V gene TRBV2 combines with J gene TRBJ1-5; D is ambiguous. Trimming shortened V by 4 bases and J by 6 bases, and 7 bases separated the two germline ends. Looked up from germline, CDR1 is SNHLY and CDR2 is FYNNEI. CDR3 length equals 12 residues. The CDR3 is CASSVRSQPQHF. The CDR3 DNA reads as TGTGCCAGCAGTGTGAGGAGTCAGCCCCAGCATTTT.

CDR3 sequence reads: CASSQRLPDRGHGYTF. As DNA, the CDR3 is TGCGCCAGCAGCCAACGTTTGCCGGACAGGGGGCATGGCTACACCTTC. This chain joins TRBV4-1 and TRBJ1-2; the match to TRBD1 covers 11 bases. The CDR3 extends over 16 amino acids. V gave up 2 bases and J gave up 6 bases; unmatched junction bases: 8. The germline V gene has CDR1 MGHRA and CDR2 YSYEKL.

The sample holds a few counts of this clone. This chain links TRBV29-1 with TRBJ2-2, with D tentatively TRBD1 (5 bases). The CDR3 sequence is 12 residues long. Per the germline V gene, CDR1 is SQVTM and CDR2 is ANQGSEA. Trimming took off 7 bases at V and 6 bases at J, with 12 bases between the two ends. For the CDR3, the DNA is TGCAGCGGCAAACTCAGGGCCGGGGAGCTGTTTTTT. It yields the protein CSGKLRAGELFF.

This sequence joins TRBV5-4 and TRBJ2-7; a weak D match, TRBD1 (5 bases). The CDR3 is 14 residues long. With 2 bases removed from V and 5 bases from J, the gap between germline ends came to 14 bases. Germline V CDR1 and CDR2: SGHNT, YYREEE (reference sequence). The chain's CDR3 is CASSFWQGPHEQYF. CDR3 nucleotides: TGTGCCAGCAGCTTTTGGCAGGGCCCACACGAGCAGTACTTC.

This chain links TRBV13 with TRBJ1-4; 8 positions agree with TRBD1. The germline V gene has CDR1 PRHDT and CDR2 FYEKMQ (reference sequence). The ends lost 2 bases at V and 8 bases at J; junction bases unmatched: 4. There are 14 residues in the CDR3. CDR3 bases: TGTGCCAGCAGCTTATATGGGGACAGGGAAAAACTGTTTTTT. The encoded protein is CASSLYGDREKLFF.

V is TRBV27 and J is TRBJ2-7; 9 positions agree with TRBD1. J gave up 5 bases and V 4 bases, and 9 bases lay outside the gene matches. CDR3 length: 15 amino acids. Germline CDR1 MNHEY, CDR2 SMNVEV (reference sequence). The DNA for the CDR3 is TGTGCCAGCAGTTCCCCCCGGACAGGGGTACACGAGCAGTACTTC. Translation gives CASSSPRTGVHEQYF.

To note about this clone: Additional DNA sequences in this sample encode the identical CDR3. The V gene is TRBV11-3, the J gene TRBJ2-7, with 9 bases matching TRBD2. The CDR3 runs 15 residues. CDR1 and CDR2 from the germline V gene are SGHNT and YENEEA. V gave up 0 bases and J gave up 3 bases; unmatched junction bases: 3. CDR3: CASSLDSSGSYEQYF. The CDR3 coding sequence is TGTGCCAGCAGCTTAGATAGTAGCGGGAGCTACGAGCAGTACTTC.

Concerning this clone itself: The sample contains more than one DNA sequence encoding this CDR3. The genes are TRBV30 and TRBJ1-5, with D uncertain. This CDR3 spans 13 amino acids. Germline V CDR1 and CDR2: GTSNPN, SVGIG (reference sequence). V was cut by 2 bases and J by 1 base, with 6 bases left in between. DNA for the CDR3: TGTGCCTGGAGTCCCGGGAGCAATCAGCCCCAGCATTTT. It encodes CAWSPGSNQPQHF. Using reference TRBV30 and TRBJ1-5 for the parts outside the CDR3, the full variable domain is SQTIHQWPATLVQPVGSPLSLECTVEGTSNPNLYWYRQAAGRGLQLLFYSVGIGQISSEVPQNLSASRPQDRQFILSSKKLLLSDSGFYLCAWSPGSNQPQHFGDGTRLSIL.

The rearrangement joins TRBV15 to TRBJ1-2; D unclear. This CDR3 has 17 amino acids. CDR1 LNHNV and CDR2 YYDKDF come from the germline V gene (reference sequence). V lost 5 bases to trimming and J lost 0 bases, with 19 bases between them. For the CDR3, the DNA is TGTGCCACCAGCCCGCGGGTCCCATCCCGAACTAACTATGGCTACACCTTC. Translating it yields CATSPRVPSRTNYGYTF.

This clone has only a few counts. The gene calls are TRBV21-1 and TRBJ1-2; TRBD1 is the table's D call and was not checked against the DNA. TRBV21-1 is termed a pseudogene. This CDR3 comprises 14 residues. CDR3 protein: CASRGQLPFYGYTF. Written as DNA, the CDR3 is TGTGCCAGCAGGGGACAGTTACCTTTCTATGGCTACACCTTC.

This chain links TRBV19 with TRBJ1-6; 9 bases are a match to TRBD1. With 7 bases clipped from V and 5 bases from J, the junction kept 3 bases outside the gene matches. This CDR3 contains 14 residues. Germline CDR1 LNHDA, CDR2 SQIVND (reference sequence). Written as DNA, the CDR3 is TGTGCCAGTAAGCGGACAGGGGATAATTCACCCCTCCACTTT. Translated, it gives CASKRTGDNSPLHF.

CDR3 in DNA: TGCGCCAGCAGTGGGGACAGGGGATCCTACGAGCAGTACTTC. Protein sequence: CASSGDRGSYEQYF. The chain joins TRBV10-2 to TRBJ2-7; 10 nucleotides match TRBD1. Germline V lookup: CDR1 WSHSY, CDR2 SAAADI. V shed 4 bases and J 1 base; nucleotides not matched to a gene: 1. There are 14 residues in the CDR3.

The chain combines TRBV19 with TRBJ1-5; possible D gene TRBD1, 5 bases. Between the trimmed V and J ends, which lost 7 bases and 6 bases, there was a span of 13 bases. This CDR3 has 13 amino acids. CDR1 is LNHDA, CDR2 SQIVND, per germline (reference sequence). CDR3 sequence reads: CASNLGGGQPQHF. CDR3 sequence (DNA): TGTGCCAGTAATCTCGGGGGAGGTCAGCCCCAGCATTTT.

CDR3 nucleotides: TGTGCCAGCAGCACCGACAGGATTTCTGGAAACACCATATATTTT. Its translation is CASSTDRISGNTIYF. The chain employs TRBV7-8 and TRBJ1-3, with a tentative D call TRBD1 (6 bases). The V gene lost 5 bases and the J gene lost 1 base, with 12 bases spanning the gap. The CDR3 covers 15 residues. The V gene's germline CDR1 is SGHVS and CDR2 FQNEAQ.

This clone was detected only once. CDR3 DNA sequence: TGCGCCAGCAGCCAAACCGCCCGGGGGGAAGTAACTAATGAAAAACTGTTTTTT. This translates into CASSQTARGEVTNEKLFF. V and J are TRBV4-3 and TRBJ1-4; TRBD1 might be the D (5 bases). V was pared by 2 bases and J by 1 base, with 17 bases between. The CDR3 runs 18 residues. The germline V gene encodes CDR1 LGHNA and CDR2 YSLEER.

The rearrangement joins TRBV29-1 to TRBJ1-4; D is unclear. The CDR3 length is 17 residues. Germline V gene data show CDR1 as SQVTM and CDR2 as ANQGSEA. The ends were cut back, 7 bases at V and 4 bases at J, with 25 bases in the middle. The CDR3 bases are TGCAGCGGGGTGGGCCTCGACCCCGAGACGTTTAATGAAAAACTGTTTTTT. Translating it yields CSGVGLDPETFNEKLFF.

The chain uses TRBV27 and TRBJ2-7, with 7 bases fitting TRBD2. Trimming cost V 5 bases and J 2 bases; bases outside gene matches: 6. Germline-derived CDR1 and CDR2 are MNHEY and SMNVEV (reference sequence). The CDR3 is 14 amino acids. This CDR3 is CASSTGGLTYEQYF. For the CDR3, the DNA is TGTGCCAGCAGTACCGGGGGGTTAACCTACGAGCAGTACTTC.

In its sample, this clone was seen once. The genes are TRBV4-1 and TRBJ1-2; D remains unclear. V lost 0 bases, J lost 3 bases, and 8 bases lay in between. Germline lookup yields CDR1 MGHRA and CDR2 YSYEKL. The CDR3 contains 14 residues. The CDR3 DNA follows: TGCGCCAGCAGCCAAGAAATCGGTTACTATGGCTACACCTTC. It translates to CASSQEIGYYGYTF.

This chain joins TRBV27 and TRBJ1-1; D gene unclear. The CDR3 is made up of 15 amino acids. Between the trimmed V and J ends, which lost 5 bases and 0 bases, there was a span of 13 bases. In germline, CDR1 is MNHEY, CDR2 SMNVEV (reference sequence). CDR3 DNA: TGTGCCAGCAGTCTACGAGGCCGCATGAACACTGAAGCTTTCTTT. This sequence encodes CASSLRGRMNTEAFF.

The chain employs TRBV2 and TRBJ1-6; no firm D call. Germline V lookup: CDR1 SNHLY, CDR2 FYNNEI. The V gene lost 3 bases and the J gene lost 8 bases, with 8 bases spanning the gap. CDR3 length: 13 amino acids. The CDR3 region has the DNA TGTGCCAGCAGTGAGACCAGGTATTCACCCCTCCACTTT. This codes for CASSETRYSPLHF.

The V call is TRBV19, the J call TRBJ2-6; D might be TRBD2 (5 bases). V was trimmed by 3 bases and J by 2 bases, leaving 17 bases between them. Germline V gene data show CDR1 as LNHDA and CDR2 as SQIVND (reference sequence). The CDR3 sequence is 18 residues long. The CDR3 loop reads CASSMEVVVRAGANVLTF. CDR3 nucleotides: TGTGCCAGTAGTATGGAGGTCGTTGTAAGGGCTGGGGCCAACGTCCTGACTTTC.

The rearrangement uses TRBV2 and TRBJ2-7; D gene ambiguous. The CDR3 runs 12 residues. CDR1 SNHLY and CDR2 FYNNEI come from the germline V gene. The germline V and J ends were trimmed by 8 bases and 0 bases, with 8 bases remaining between them. In DNA, the CDR3 is TGTGCCAGCCACGCTATCTCCTACGAGCAGTACTTC. It specifies CASHAISYEQYF.